This T cell receptor beta chain was recorded in a study of blood T cell repertoires in COVID-19. In the study's own analysis: Nucleated cell counts were estimated from reference gene primer amplification. Produced via immunoSEQ multiplex PCR; TCRdb's table is partial and in-frame only. V and J calls and clone size are as listed in that table; D and trimming were resolved from the DNA. The sample shows roughly 340,000 clones, about 93% of them seen only once. The CDR3 has 18 amino acids. V lost 0 bases and J lost 3, with 18 bases in between. This TCR was recovered from a woman in her late teens or twenties who had recovered from COVID-19. Sequenced: peripheral blood. This rearrangement joins TRBV5-3 to TRBJ1-4; the D gene is possibly TRBD1 (6 bases). TRBV5-3 qualifies as an ORF whose function is uncertain. In DNA form, the CDR3 reads TGTGCCAGAAGCTTGGGTGAGCGGGGGGCGGAGGCTAATGAAAAACTGTTTTTT. Translated, it gives CARSLGERGAEANEKLFF.